This TCR beta chain was retrieved from a study of chemoradiotherapy in HPV16-positive cancers. Turning to the study itself: Candidate HPV-specific clones and shared TCR motifs came from two HPV16-positive patients.

As concerns this clone: The junction shows a germline mismatch at one end, possibly a read error.

The CDR3 loop spans 13 amino acids. Germline V gene lookup returns CDR1 SSHAT and CDR2 FNYEAQ (reference sequence). The repertoire was sequenced with immunoSEQ multiplex PCR; TCRdb's copy has only in-frame clones and lacks some. Among tens of thousands of clones, about two thirds were seen once, and the ten largest hold around 2.5%. This TCR came from a human donor with HPV-associated anogenital cancer. The sample was collected from a patient who underwent chemoradiotherapy. The chain employs TRBV7-7 and TRBJ2-3; D not resolved. The CDR3 DNA reads as TGTGCTAGCAGCTCCGGACCGTTTGATACGCAGTATTTT. Translating gives CASSSGPFDTQYF. The variable domain in full, completed from reference TRBV7-7 and TRBJ2-3, reads GAGVSQSPRYKVTKRGQDVTLRCDPISSHATLYWYQQALGQGPEFLTYFNYEAQPDKSGLPSDRFSAERPEGSISTLTIQRTEQRDSAMYRCASSSGPFDTQYFGPGTRLTVL.